This T cell receptor (beta chain) stems from a study of tumor-infiltrating lymphocytes in primary liver carcinoma. Study results and limitations: Tumor specimens were characterized by a significantly higher top-250-clone fraction than blood (p = 0.039).

The authors took blood RNA from unsorted whole blood and also extracted germline DNA. This CDR3 is 14 amino acids long. Germline V gene lookup returns CDR1 SGHAT and CDR2 FQDESV (reference sequence). Total RNA (around 0.45 ug) served as template for TCR beta cDNA synthesis primed by a constant-region primer. Three-round nested multiplex PCR performed with slightly modified ARM-PCR produced the TCR beta libraries. The opening two PCR rounds, nine to eleven cycles each, paired TRBV1-TRBV30 forward primers with a C-beta reverse primer. TCRdb reprocessed the multiplex PCR reads via MiXCR and lists one record per CDR3 protein. The sample includes about 310,000 distinct CDR3 sequences, 65% of them seen just once. For this clonotype: Its specificity is not known. One end of the junction does not line up with germline, which may come from a read error.

Sequences were obtained from peripheral blood. This sequence originates from a man in his forties or fifties with primary liver carcinoma and hepatitis B virus infection. The chain has TRBV11-1 and TRBJ2-5, with D possibly TRBD2 on 6 matching bases. In DNA, the CDR3 is TGTGCCAACAGCTTAATCGGGAGTAGTGAGACCCAGTGCTTC. Translated, it gives CANSLIGSSETQCF.